This T cell receptor beta chain derives from a study of regulatory T cells in long-lasting Graves disease. Study results and limitations: Whereas around 970 public clonotypes were shared by new patients, persistent patients shared more, at roughly 2,500.

Indicated time point: newly diagnosed GD, antithyroid drugs for less than 3 months. RNA from PBMCs was the source of the TCR library. The J segment lost 5 bases and the V segment lost 2 bases, leaving 5 bases of the junction unmatched. Germline loops: CDR1 MDHEN, CDR2 SYDVKM. The CDR3 consists of 15 residues. This clonotype was seen repeatedly, ten times or more. Its antigen is unidentified. To make TCR beta libraries, researchers used iRepertoire HTBI primers and Arm-PCR of CDR3 regions. TCRdb re-called the multiplex PCR reads through MiXCR, storing one row per CDR3 protein. The sample yields roughly 440,000 distinct CDR3 sequences, over 15% seen once. The same sample was also used in a study of T cells in Graves' hyperthyroidism and ophthalmopathy. That source reports: The TCR CDR3 first-round RT-PCR relied on the HTBI primer set.

This sample comprised peripheral blood mononuclear cells (PBMCs), obtained at new diagnosis, from a patient treated with antithyroid drugs. The clonotype was recovered from a young woman with Graves disease. The chain links TRBV28 to TRBJ2-5; 10 bases match TRBD1. CDR3 sequence reads: CASSLTTGGGETQYF. Written as DNA, the CDR3 is TGTGCCAGCAGTTTAACGACAGGGGGCGGGGAGACCCAGTACTTC.